This T cell receptor beta chain comes out of a study of shared clonotypes between healthy human individuals. Only in-frame clones appear in the TCRdb table, and some are missing; sequencing was by immunoSEQ multiplex PCR. The table includes approximately 840,000 clones, 96% detected once. Naive CD8 populations comprised CD45RO-negative cells positively selected for CCR7, excluding terminally differentiated effector memory CD45RA+ cells. V gave up 6 bases and J gave up 5 bases; unmatched junction bases: 5. This CDR3 contains 15 residues. The germline V gene encodes CDR1 MNHEY and CDR2 SVGAGI. This chain uses TRBV6-5 with TRBJ2-5; 14 bases agree with TRBD2. The receptor was isolated from a man aged 25-40 years in good health. What was sequenced was naive CD8+ T cells sorted from blood. The CDR3 sequence: CASRRLAGGRETQYF. The CDR3 region has the DNA TGTGCCAGCAGGCGACTAGCGGGAGGGCGGGAGACCCAGTACTTC.